This record concerns one T cell receptor beta chain sequence. Its antigen remains unidentified. The data belong to a study of blood T cells in healthy people across ages. Broader study findings: Per million T cells, the diversity of TCR beta decreased roughly linearly as age advanced. Both higher diversity and more naive CD4+ cells marked long-lived donors when set against aged donors. Naive T cell percentage showed a strong correlation with TCR beta diversity.

Per sample, extraction of total RNA gave at least 5 micrograms in every case. Trimming removed 2 bases at V and 7 bases at J, with 15 bases between. The germline V gene encodes CDR1 SGHTA and CDR2 FQGNSA. The CDR3 runs to 15 residues. The authors ran a second PCR of roughly 6 to 12 cycles using a sample-barcoded 5' primer and a J-beta primer mix. TCRdb re-called the 5' RACE reads through MiXCR, storing one row per CDR3 protein. The sample holds about 900,000 distinct CDR3 sequences; 55% to 65% are singletons and the top ten take about a quarter. The sequenced sample consisted of blood. This sequence joins TRBV7-2 and TRBJ2-1, with D maybe TRBD2 (5 bases). This clonotype was obtained from a man in his thirties or forties in good health. The CDR3 nucleotides read TGTGCCAGCAGCTTAACTGCGGGCTTCTTGAATGAGCAGTTCTTC. As protein: CASSLTAGFLNEQFF. Complete variable domain (other parts from reference TRBV7-2 and TRBJ2-1): GAGVSQSPSNKVTEKGKDVELRCDPISGHTALYWYRQSLGQGLEFLIYFQGNSAPDKSGLPSDRFSAERTGGSVSTLTIQRTQQEDSAVYLCASSLTAGFLNEQFFGPGTRLTVL.